What follows describes a single TCR beta chain. Clones were read by immunoSEQ multiplex PCR, and TCRdb kept only the in-frame ones, dropping some. The sample carries over 60,000 clones, approximately 90% recorded once. The source of the sample is a study of human versus mouse CDR3 diversity and MHC coevolution. Per germline, CDR1 LNHDA and CDR2 SQIVND (reference sequence). J was trimmed by 6 bases and V by 5 bases; bases with no gene match: 7. The CDR3 sequence is 15 residues long. The rearrangement joins TRBV19 to TRBJ1-2; 12 positions agree with TRBD1. The sequence derives from a person aged 30-69 years in good health. Sequencing was done on a sample of naive CD4+ T cells from blood. Noted subset: CD45RO-negative CD62L-positive naive CD4 T cells. The CDR3 is CASSPGTGGNHGYTF. The CDR3 DNA reads TGTGCCAGTAGTCCCGGGACAGGGGGCAATCATGGCTACACCTTC.